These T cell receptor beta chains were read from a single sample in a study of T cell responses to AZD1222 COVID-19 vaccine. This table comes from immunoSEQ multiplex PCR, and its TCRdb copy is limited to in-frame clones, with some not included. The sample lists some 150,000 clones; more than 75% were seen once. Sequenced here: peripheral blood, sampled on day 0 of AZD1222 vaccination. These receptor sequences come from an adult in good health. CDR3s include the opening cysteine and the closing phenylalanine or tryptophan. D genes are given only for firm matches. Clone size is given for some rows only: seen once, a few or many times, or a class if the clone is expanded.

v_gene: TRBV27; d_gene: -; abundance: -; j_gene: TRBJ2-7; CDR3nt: TGTGCCAGCAGTTTATCCTACTCCTACGAGCAGTACTTC; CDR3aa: CASSLSYSYEQYF
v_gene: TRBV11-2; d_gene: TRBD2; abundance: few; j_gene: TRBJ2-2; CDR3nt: TGTGCCAGCAGGGACCCCCGGAGCGGGAGGGCCTACACCGGGGAGCTGTTTTTT; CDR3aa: CASRDPRSGRAYTGELFF
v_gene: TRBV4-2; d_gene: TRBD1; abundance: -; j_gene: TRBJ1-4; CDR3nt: TGTGCCAGCAGCCAGGGACAGGGAACGGAAAAACTGTTTTTT; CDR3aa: CASSQGQGTEKLFF
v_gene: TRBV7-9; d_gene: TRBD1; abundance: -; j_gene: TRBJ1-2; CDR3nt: TGTGCCAGCAGCGGGGGACAGATCTATGGCTACACCTTC; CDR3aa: CASSGGQIYGYTF
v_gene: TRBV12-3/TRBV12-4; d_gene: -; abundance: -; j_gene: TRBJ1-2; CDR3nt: TGTGCCAGCAGTTTCTGGACCTCTTATGGCTACACCTTC; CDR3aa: CASSFWTSYGYTF
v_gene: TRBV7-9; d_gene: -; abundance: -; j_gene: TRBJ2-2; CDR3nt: TGTGCCAGCAGCCCAGTTGGGGAGCCGAACACCGGGGAGCTGTTTTTT; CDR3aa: CASSPVGEPNTGELFF
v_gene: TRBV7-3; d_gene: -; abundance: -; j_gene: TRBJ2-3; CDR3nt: TGTGCCAGCAGCTTAATGGCGTCAGATACGCAGTATTTT; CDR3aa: CASSLMASDTQYF
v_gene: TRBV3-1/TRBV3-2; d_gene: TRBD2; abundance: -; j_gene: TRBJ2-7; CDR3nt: TGTGCCAGCAGCCAGGGAATTAGCGGGGGCCCCTACGAGCAGTACTTC; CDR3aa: CASSQGISGGPYEQYF
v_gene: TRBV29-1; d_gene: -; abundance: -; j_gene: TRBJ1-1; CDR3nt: TGCAGCGTTGAAGTCTTAGCCCTGGACAGAGAAGCTTTCTTT; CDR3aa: CSVEVLALDREAFF
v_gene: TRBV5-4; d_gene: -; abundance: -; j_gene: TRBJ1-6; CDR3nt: TGTGCCAGCAGCACTAATCAGGAATCACCCCTCCACTTT; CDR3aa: CASSTNQESPLHF
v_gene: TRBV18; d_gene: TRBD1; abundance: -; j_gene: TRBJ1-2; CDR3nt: TGTGCCAGCTCACCGGACAGGGGCAGTGACTATGGCTACACCTTC; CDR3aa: CASSPDRGSDYGYTF
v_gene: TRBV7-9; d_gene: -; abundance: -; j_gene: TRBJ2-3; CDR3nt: TGTGCCAGCAGCTCCCCTCGGGCAACTAGCACAGATACGCAGTATTTT; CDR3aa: CASSSPRATSTDTQYF
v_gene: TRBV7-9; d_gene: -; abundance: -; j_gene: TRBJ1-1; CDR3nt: TGTGCCAGCAGCCCTCTGAGGACTCAAGGACTTGAAGCTTTCTTT; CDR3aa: CASSPLRTQGLEAFF
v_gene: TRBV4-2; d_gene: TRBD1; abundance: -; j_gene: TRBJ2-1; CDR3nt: TGTGCCAGCAGCCGGGGACAGGGGGCGGGCGAGCAGTTCTTC; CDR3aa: CASSRGQGAGEQFF
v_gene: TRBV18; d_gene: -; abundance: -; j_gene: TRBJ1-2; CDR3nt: TGTGCCAGCTCACCGGGCAGGGGCCAGAACTATGGCTACACCTTC; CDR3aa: CASSPGRGQNYGYTF
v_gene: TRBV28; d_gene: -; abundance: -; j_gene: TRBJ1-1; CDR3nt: TGTGCCAGCAGTTCATTAGTGGACAGAGGAGCTTTCTTT; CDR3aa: CASSSLVDRGAFF
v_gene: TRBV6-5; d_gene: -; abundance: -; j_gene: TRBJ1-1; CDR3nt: TGTGCCAGCATTGCCACAGGGATCACTGAAGCTTTCTTT; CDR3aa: CASIATGITEAFF
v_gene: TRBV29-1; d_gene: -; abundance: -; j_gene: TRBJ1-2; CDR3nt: TGCAGCGTTGAAGCGTTCGGCAGACATGGAGGTGGCTACACCTTC; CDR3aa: CSVEAFGRHGGGYTF
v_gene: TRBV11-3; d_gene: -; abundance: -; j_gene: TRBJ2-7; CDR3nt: TGTGCCAGCAGCCAAGGCCGGACGGCTACCTACGAGCAGTACTTC; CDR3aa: CASSQGRTATYEQYF
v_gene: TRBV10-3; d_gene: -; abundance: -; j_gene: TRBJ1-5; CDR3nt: TGTGCCATCAGTGTCGGTCGGGGCAATCAGCCCCAGCATTTT; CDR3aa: CAISVGRGNQPQHF
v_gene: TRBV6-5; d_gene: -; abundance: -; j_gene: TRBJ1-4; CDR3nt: TGTGCCAGCAGACGGACCTACAAGGATGAAAAACTGTTTTTT; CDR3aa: CASRRTYKDEKLFF
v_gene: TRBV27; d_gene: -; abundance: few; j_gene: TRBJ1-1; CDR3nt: TGTGCCAGCAGCCGCACAAGGCAGGAAACTGAAGCTTTCTTT; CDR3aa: CASSRTRQETEAFF
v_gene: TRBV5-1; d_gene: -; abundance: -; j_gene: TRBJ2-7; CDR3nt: TGCGCCAGCAGCTTGTCGGGCTACGAGCAGTACTTC; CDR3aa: CASSLSGYEQYF
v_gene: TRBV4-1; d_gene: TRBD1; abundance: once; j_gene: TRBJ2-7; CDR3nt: TGCGCCAGCAGCCAAGTGCGGGACAGGGGCGAGCAGTACTTC; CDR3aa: CASSQVRDRGEQYF
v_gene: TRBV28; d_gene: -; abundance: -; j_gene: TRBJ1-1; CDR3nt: TGTGCCAGCAACCCTGGGGGGATGGGTGAAGCTTTCTTT; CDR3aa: CASNPGGMGEAFF
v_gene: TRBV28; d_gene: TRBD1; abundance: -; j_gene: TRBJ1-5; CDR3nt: TGTGCCAGCAGTACTACAGGGGTCAATCAGCCCCAGCATTTT; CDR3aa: CASSTTGVNQPQHF
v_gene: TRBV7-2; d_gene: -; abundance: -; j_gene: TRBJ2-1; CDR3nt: TGTGCCAGCAGCTTAGGCCAGGGTACCTACAATGAGCAGTTCTTC; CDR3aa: CASSLGQGTYNEQFF
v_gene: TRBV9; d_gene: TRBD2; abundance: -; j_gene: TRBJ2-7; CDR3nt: TGTGCCAGCAGCAGGGGACTAGCGGTCTACGAGCAGTACTTC; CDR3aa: CASSRGLAVYEQYF
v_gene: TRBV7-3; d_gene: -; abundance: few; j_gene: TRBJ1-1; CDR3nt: TGTGCCAGCAGCTTAACCCCACGGACTGAAGCTTTCTTT; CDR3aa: CASSLTPRTEAFF
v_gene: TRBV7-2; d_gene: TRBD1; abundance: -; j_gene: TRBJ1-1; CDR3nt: TGTGCCAGCAGCTTAGAGGGCAGGGGGCGACCTGAAGCTTTCTTT; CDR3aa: CASSLEGRGRPEAFF
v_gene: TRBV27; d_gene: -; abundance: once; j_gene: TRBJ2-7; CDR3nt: TGTGCCAGCAGTTTAAACAAGCGAGGGTACGAGCAGTACTTC; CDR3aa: CASSLNKRGYEQYF